This T cell receptor (beta chain) was documented in a study of low-dose radiotherapy and immunotherapy resistance in tumors. Priming of first-strand cDNA relied on TRAV- and TRBV-specific primers (covering alpha and beta chains). TCR amplification used 20 to 25 PCR cycles, a constant-region primer and a V-primer adapter. TCRdb independently ran MiXCR on the reads; one entry per CDR3 protein. Here the sample spans some 10,000 distinct CDR3 sequences, about 70% being singletons. The CDR3 consists of 12 residues. V was shortened by 3 bases and J by 8 bases, with 9 bases between the two germline ends. Germline-derived CDR1 and CDR2 are SGHDT and YYEEEE.

This sequence was found in a human donor with advanced metastatic prostate, ovarian, gallbladder or colorectal cancer (not recorded which). This table probably holds off-target reads from a library built for another chain. The chain joins TRBV5-6 to TRBJ2-4; D unresolved. The CDR3: CASSSYRDIQYF. The CDR3 bases are TGTGCCAGCAGCTCCTACCGGGACATTCAGTACTTC.